The clone carrying this T cell receptor (beta chain) came up a few times. The target antigen is unknown. V was pared by 4 bases and J by 0 bases, with 11 bases between. In germline, CDR1 is SNHLY, CDR2 FYNNEI. There are 15 residues in the CDR3. The data were taken from a study of post-analysis software for immune sequencing data. For the study at large: Courses of disease covered relapsing-remitting, secondary progressive and progressive-relapsing multiple sclerosis.

Tagging with unique molecular identifiers was a feature of the TCR beta cDNA libraries. cDNA molecules numbering around 500,000 came from about 0.94 to 9.7 million T cells. TCRdb processed the PCR reads anew with MiXCR; each CDR3 protein has one entry. The top ten clones hold approximately 4.5% of a sample with about 810,000 distinct CDR3 sequences, roughly 50% of them seen once. Findings of the study overall: Controls showed lower frequencies than patients for five or six TRBV segments, and TRBV5-6, TRBV5-1 and TRBV20-1 were among these.

The sequenced sample consisted of blood. The genes are TRBV2 and TRBJ2-3; D is possibly TRBD2 (7 bases). The sequence came from a girl aged 5 to 17 with multiple sclerosis. CDR3: CASSGSGGSTDTQYF. The CDR3, as DNA: TGTGCCAGCAGTGGATCGGGGGGCAGCACAGATACGCAGTATTTT.